These T cell receptor beta chains were read from a single sample in a study of T cell responses to AZD1222 COVID-19 vaccine. Sequenced by immunoSEQ multiplex PCR; TCRdb stores in-frame clones only, minus some. Among tens of thousands of clones listed, 65% to 80% were seen once. Sequences were derived from peripheral blood, sampled on day 0 of AZD1222 vaccination. The receptor source for this set is an adult in good health. Each CDR3 is given with its conserved first and last residue. The order of the fields is V gene, J gene, D gene, clone size, CDR3 DNA, CDR3 protein. The D gene is left open where the match is weak. Expanded clones are given a class, and other clones once, few, many or no size at all.

>TRBV18|TRBJ2-3|TRBD2|-
TGTGCCAGCTCACCAAGACTAGCGGGGGGCCGTGGAGATACGCAGTATTTT
CASSPRLAGGRGDTQYF
>TRBV5-1|TRBJ2-1|TRBD1|-
TGCGCCAGCGGGACAGGGCGATACAATGAGCAGTTCTTC
CASGTGRYNEQFF
>TRBV28|TRBJ1-1|-|-
TGTGCCAGCAGATTTAGGGGTGTGGGGGGGTACACTGAAGCTTTCTTT
CASRFRGVGGYTEAFF
>TRBV18|TRBJ2-7|TRBD1|-
TGTGCCAGCTCGGCAAGACAGGGGGGAACCTACGAGCAGTACTTC
CASSARQGGTYEQYF
>TRBV14|TRBJ2-7|-|-
TGTGCCAGCAGCCAGAAACTAGGGACACGAAGATCCTACGAGCAGTACTTC
CASSQKLGTRRSYEQYF
>TRBV6-5|TRBJ1-5|-|-
TGTGCCAGCGGTTTGGGGATCAATCAGCCCCAGCATTTT
CASGLGINQPQHF
>TRBV19|TRBJ2-2|-|-
TGTGCCAGTAGTATAGTACGGAGCTTTTCGGCCGGGGAGCTGTTTTTT
CASSIVRSFSAGELFF
>TRBV7-9|TRBJ2-7|-|-
TGTGCCAGCAGCTTAGTGGGGGGAGGCAACGAGCAGTACTTC
CASSLVGGGNEQYF
>TRBV6-1|TRBJ1-6|TRBD1|-
TGTGCCAGCAGTGAATCTGTGGGGGGGACAGGGTATAATTCACCCCTCCACTTT
CASSESVGGTGYNSPLHF
>TRBV7-9|TRBJ1-5|-|-
TGTGCCAGCAGCTTAGAGGGACCGTATCAGCCCCAGCATTTT
CASSLEGPYQPQHF
>TRBV27|TRBJ2-7|-|few
TGTGCCAGTCGCGGATCGTCCCGCTACGAGCAGTACTTC
CASRGSSRYEQYF
>TRBV7-8|TRBJ1-5|TRBD1|once
TGTGCCAGCAGCAGCACCGGGACAGTCAATCAGCCCCAGCATTTT
CASSSTGTVNQPQHF
>TRBV6-5|TRBJ2-1|-|few
TGTGCCAGCTCAAACTTCCAGGGGGGTGAGCAGTTCTTC
CASSNFQGGEQFF
>TRBV11-2|TRBJ1-3|-|-
TGTGCCAGCAGCTTAGTAGGACCGCGGAACTCTGGAAACACCATATATTTT
CASSLVGPRNSGNTIYF
>TRBV4-1|TRBJ2-4|TRBD2|-
TGCGCCAGCAGCCAAGATCGGGGTAGCGGGGGGGCCAAAAACATTCAGTACTTC
CASSQDRGSGGAKNIQYF
>TRBV7-8|TRBJ1-3|-|-
TGTGCCAGCAGACCCACAGGGGGAAACACCATATATTTT
CASRPTGGNTIYF
>TRBV3-1/TRBV3-2|TRBJ2-7|-|-
TGTGCCAGCAGCTCCCCCTACGAGCAGTACTTC
CASSSPYEQYF
>TRBV2|TRBJ2-3|-|-
TGTGCCAGCAGTGGTCTCTATTCAACAGATACGCAGTATTTT
CASSGLYSTDTQYF
>TRBV20-1|TRBJ1-5|-|-
TGCAGTGCTAGTGACCGTCCCGACACCTATCAGCCCCAGCATTTT
CSASDRPDTYQPQHF
>TRBV5-1|TRBJ2-5|-|-
TGCGCCAGCAGCTTGGTGACGCCACCGGACATGGGGACCCAGTACTTC
CASSLVTPPDMGTQYF
>TRBV21-1|TRBJ1-2|-|-
TGTGCCAGCAGCATTAGGGTTGAGGATGGCTACACCTTC
CASSIRVEDGYTF
>TRBV5-5|TRBJ1-1|TRBD1|-
TGTGCCAGCAGCGCGGGACAGATGAACACTGAAGCTTTCTTT
CASSAGQMNTEAFF
>TRBV5-1|TRBJ2-2|-|-
TGCGCCAGCAGCGAGACAAGCACCGGGGAGCTGTTTTTT
CASSETSTGELFF
>TRBV7-9|TRBJ1-1|-|-
TGTGCCAGCAGCTTCTTCAGGGATCAGACCACTGAAGCTTTCTTT
CASSFFRDQTTEAFF
>TRBV9|TRBJ1-3|-|few
TGTGCCAGCGATCCGAACGGGGGGCTTTCTGGAAACACCATATATTTT
CASDPNGGLSGNTIYF
>TRBV30|TRBJ1-2|-|few
TGTGCCTGGAGGAAGCGCGACTATGGCTACACCTTC
CAWRKRDYGYTF
>TRBV6-5|TRBJ2-7|TRBD1|once
TGTGCCAGCAGCGGGACAGGGGTCTACGAGCAGTACTTC
CASSGTGVYEQYF
>TRBV5-4|TRBJ2-2|-|-
TGTGCCAGCAGCTTGGTCGGGAACACCGGGGAGCTGTTTTTT
CASSLVGNTGELFF
>TRBV7-2|TRBJ2-3|-|-
TGTGCCAGCAGCTCCCCGGGCACAGATACGCAGTATTTT
CASSSPGTDTQYF
>TRBV7-9|TRBJ1-2|-|-
TGTGCCAGCAGCTTGCAGGGTAACTATGGCTACACCTTC
CASSLQGNYGYTF
>TRBV6-5|TRBJ1-2|TRBD1|-
TGTGCCAGCAGCCGGGACAGGGTACAGAATGGCTACACCTTC
CASSRDRVQNGYTF
>TRBV28|TRBJ2-7|TRBD2|-
TGTGCCAGCAGTCGAAGCGGGGGCTCCTACGAGCAGTACTTC
CASSRSGGSYEQYF
>TRBV6-1|TRBJ1-2|-|once
TGTGCCAGCAGTGAGGGGGGTTCCCATGGCTACACCTTC
CASSEGGSHGYTF
>TRBV5-1|TRBJ2-5|-|once
TGCGCCAGCAGCTTGGAAACCCTAACCGGGGCCGACGAGACCCAGTACTTC
CASSLETLTGADETQYF
>TRBV28|TRBJ2-3|-|-
TGTGCCAGCAGTTCACCCCCTTCCCTAACAGATACGCAGTATTTT
CASSSPPSLTDTQYF
>TRBV25-1|TRBJ2-4|TRBD2|-
TGTGCCAGCAGTCTCAGGGCGGGAGGAAACATTCAGTACTTC
CASSLRAGGNIQYF
>TRBV7-9|TRBJ1-4|-|-
TGTGCCAGCAGCCCTCACCTAGGCAAGACTAATGAAAAACTGTTTTTT
CASSPHLGKTNEKLFF
>TRBV27|TRBJ2-1|TRBD2|-
TGTGCCAGCAGTAAATTAGCGGGGGAAGCCTACAATGAGCAGTTCTTC
CASSKLAGEAYNEQFF
>TRBV10-3|TRBJ2-7|TRBD1|-
TGTGCCATCAGTGAGACGGGACAGGGGTCGCGGGAGCAGTACTTC
CAISETGQGSREQYF
>TRBV7-9|TRBJ1-1|-|-
TGTGCCAGCAGCTTGGTTTCCGGGTTTGTCACTGAAGCTTTCTTT
CASSLVSGFVTEAFF
>TRBV7-2|TRBJ2-3|TRBD2|-
TGTGCCAGCAGCTTAAGGGCGGGGGGGCTGACAGATACGCAGTATTTT
CASSLRAGGLTDTQYF
>TRBV19|TRBJ2-3|TRBD2|once
TGTGCCAGTAGTCCAGGCCCGTCGAGCGGGGGGACAGATACGCAGTATTTT
CASSPGPSSGGTDTQYF
>TRBV5-6|TRBJ2-1|-|-
TGTGCCAGCAGCCCCTCGGGGGCGTCTAAGCAGTTCTTC
CASSPSGASKQFF
>TRBV9|TRBJ2-7|TRBD1|-
TGTGCCAGCAGCCCCGGGACAGGGGCCCCCTACGAGCAGTACTTC
CASSPGTGAPYEQYF
>TRBV28|TRBJ1-3|-|once
TGTGCCAGCAGTTTCCGACGGAACACCATATATTTT
CASSFRRNTIYF
>TRBV5-1|TRBJ2-2|TRBD2|-
TGCGCCAGCAGCTTGACTAGCGGGGGCACCGGGGAGCTGTTTTTT
CASSLTSGGTGELFF
>TRBV6-1|TRBJ1-2|TRBD1|-
TGTGCCAGCAGTGACCCGTCCCGGACAGGGGGGTATGGCTACACCTTC
CASSDPSRTGGYGYTF
>TRBV14|TRBJ1-2|TRBD1|-
TGTGCCAGCAGCCCCATCGACAGGGGGGATTGGGGCTACACCTTC
CASSPIDRGDWGYTF
>TRBV28|TRBJ1-4|-|-
TGTGCCAGCAGTTTCTCCCAGGGGACTAATGAAAAACTGTTTTTT
CASSFSQGTNEKLFF
>TRBV4-3|TRBJ2-4|-|-
TGCGCCAGCAGCCAAGAATCGTCGGGTGTCCCCCGGGGGGCCAAAAACATTCAGTACTTC
CASSQESSGVPRGAKNIQYF
>TRBV6-6|TRBJ1-1|-|-
TGTGCCAGCACCAATGGGGCAGGGACGAACACTGAAGCTTTCTTT
CASTNGAGTNTEAFF
>TRBV9|TRBJ1-3|-|once
TGTGCCAGCAGCGTAAAAGGTAGGTGGGCACGCCGCTCTGGAAACACCATATATTTT
CASSVKGRWARRSGNTIYF
>TRBV5-1|TRBJ2-7|TRBD1|-
TGCGCCAGCAGCTTGAACGGACAGGGGGCTTCCTACGAGCAGTACTTC
CASSLNGQGASYEQYF
>TRBV20-1|TRBJ2-3|-|-
TGCAGTGGCGGGGGCACAGATACGCAGTATTTT
CSGGGTDTQYF
>TRBV19|TRBJ1-2|-|few
TGTGCCAGTTCTCGGAGGGGGAACTATGGCTACACCTTC
CASSRRGNYGYTF